Listed below are T cell receptor beta chains from one sample, sequenced in a study of early T cells in non-severe SARS-CoV-2 infection. A single record per CDR3 protein comes from TCRdb applying MiXCR to the 5' RACE reads. The table lists fewer than 40,000 distinct CDR3 sequences, around 3.9% of them singletons. Sequencing was done on a sample of whole blood. All receptors derive from an adult who was a healthcare worker with PCR-confirmed SARS-CoV-2 infection or an uninfected control (not recorded which). The CDR3 runs from the conserved cysteine through the conserved F or W. The D gene is left open where the match is weak. A clone size is listed for some rows: how often the clone was seen (once, few, many), or a class if it is expanded.

V,D,size,J,DNA,CDR3
TRBV6-1,TRBD1,NA,TRBJ2-3,TGTGCCAGCAGCGGGACAGGGGGCGCAGATACGCAGTATTTT,CASSGTGGADTQYF
TRBV5-1,NA,NA,TRBJ2-7,NA,CASSSVPGSGSGSYEQYF
TRBV12-3/TRBV12-4,TRBD2,many,TRBJ2-3,TGTGCCAGCAGTTCGGGACTAGCGGGGAAAGGGGATACGCAGTATTTT,CASSSGLAGKGDTQYF
TRBV19,TRBD2,many,TRBJ2-7,TGTGCCAGTAGTGGAATAGCGGGAGTTCTTGTCGAGCAGTACTTC,CASSGIAGVLVEQYF
TRBV6-5,TRBD1,many,TRBJ1-5,TGTGCCAGCAGGCTTGACAGGGCGCAAGGGCAGCCCCAGCATTTT,CASRLDRAQGQPQHF
TRBV7-3,NA,many,TRBJ2-6,TGTGCCAGCAGCTTCTATGGGGCCAACGTCCTGACTTTC,CASSFYGANVLTF
TRBV5-4,TRBD1,many,TRBJ2-3,TGTGCCAGCAGCTCGACAGGGGGGATTAGCACAGATACGCAGTATTTT,CASSSTGGISTDTQYF
TRBV20-1,NA,few,TRBJ2-3,TGCAGTGCTAGGGACAGCGTGGCGGATACGCAGTATTTT,CSARDSVADTQYF
TRBV3-1,NA,few,TRBJ2-5,TGTGCCAGCAGCCAAACTAGAGAGGAGACCCAGTACTTC,CASSQTREETQYF
TRBV19,TRBD1,many,TRBJ2-3,TGTGCCAGTAGTAGTTTGGGACAGGGGGCGGCAGATACGCAGTATTTT,CASSSLGQGAADTQYF
TRBV12-3/TRBV12-4,NA,many,TRBJ1-2,TGTGCCAGCAGTTCGGTGCCAGGGCATGGCTACACCTTC,CASSSVPGHGYTF
TRBV5-6,NA,many,TRBJ2-7,TGTGCCAGCAGCTTACTTGACAGGACTTGGGACGAGCAGTACTTC,CASSLLDRTWDEQYF
TRBV12-3/TRBV12-4,NA,few,TRBJ2-7,TGTGCCAGCAGTTTACTGGGTTACGAGCAGTACTTC,CASSLLGYEQYF
TRBV11-1,TRBD1,many,TRBJ1-1,TGTGCCAGCAGCAAGGGACAGGGGGCGACGTCTGAAGCTTTCTTT,CASSKGQGATSEAFF
TRBV4-3,NA,many,TRBJ1-4,TGCGCCAGCAGCCAAGAAAACTGGGACGAAAAACTGTTTTTT,CASSQENWDEKLFF
TRBV24-1,NA,few,TRBJ2-3,TGTGCCACCCGCTCCGGGACCCCAAGGGATACGCAGTATTTT,CATRSGTPRDTQYF
TRBV12-3/TRBV12-4,NA,many,TRBJ1-5,TGTGCCAGCAGTCACGGACTTGACCCACAAAATCAGCCCCAGCATTTT,CASSHGLDPQNQPQHF
TRBV10-3,NA,many,TRBJ2-7,TGTGCCATCAGTGATCCCCGCGGGGAAAGCTCCTACGAGCAGTACTTC,CAISDPRGESSYEQYF
TRBV7-7,NA,many,TRBJ1-1,TGTGCCAGCAGCTTCGGTGAGGGGACTGAAGCTTTCTTT,CASSFGEGTEAFF
TRBV10-3,TRBD2,many,TRBJ2-1,TGTGCCATCAGTGCCCTGTTAGGGGCGGGGGGCGAGAGCTCCTACAATGAGCAGTTCTTC,CAISALLGAGGESSYNEQFF
TRBV7-9,TRBD1,many,TRBJ1-3,TGTGCCAGCAGCTTTATGGGACAGGGGGAGTCAGGACATGGAAACACCATATATTTT,CASSFMGQGESGHGNTIYF
TRBV5-1,NA,NA,TRBJ1-1,TGCGCCAGCAAGCTTGGAGGAAAGTGGGACACTGAAGCTTTCTTT,CASKLGGKWDTEAFF
TRBV12-3/TRBV12-4,NA,many,TRBJ2-2,TGTGCCAGCAGTACCCGTCGGGACGGGGAGCTGTTTTTT,CASSTRRDGELFF
TRBV15,NA,NA,TRBJ1-1,TGTGCCACCAGCAGAGATCCCCTCGACAGGAACACTGAAGCTTTCTTT,CATSRDPLDRNTEAFF
TRBV7-3,NA,few,TRBJ1-5,TGTGCCAGCAGCCCGGGACAAAATCAGCCCCAGCATTTT,CASSPGQNQPQHF
TRBV29-1,NA,NA,TRBJ2-6,TGCAGCGTGTTTTTTGCCTCTGGGGCCAACGTCCTGACTTTC,CSVFFASGANVLTF
TRBV6-5,TRBD2,many,TRBJ2-3,TGTGCCAGCAGCCCCATGGGCGGGGGAGTCCGTACGCAGTATTTT,CASSPMGGGVRTQYF
TRBV6-5,NA,many,TRBJ2-2,TGTGCCAGCAGCCTCAGACCAGGGGCCGGAGACGGGGAGCTGTTTTTT,CASSLRPGAGDGELFF
TRBV9,NA,NA,TRBJ1-3,TGTGCCAGCAGCTCCCCCGGGGGCGCCTCTGGAAACACCATATATTTT,CASSSPGGASGNTIYF
TRBV12-3/TRBV12-4,TRBD1,many,TRBJ2-7,TGTGCCAGCAGTTCTTCAGGGACAGGGGTCCACGAGCAGTACTTC,CASSSSGTGVHEQYF
TRBV18,NA,many,TRBJ2-1,TGTGCCAGCTCTCCCAATCCAGACAGTTACAATGAGCAGTTCTTC,CASSPNPDSYNEQFF
TRBV10-1,NA,many,TRBJ1-1,TGCGCCAGCAGTGCTTTAACAGGGCCGAACACTGAAGCTTTCTTT,CASSALTGPNTEAFF
TRBV7-6,NA,NA,TRBJ1-3,TGTGCCAGCAGCTTAGGAACCAGGGAATGGGTTCCTGGTGGAAACACCATATATTTT,CASSLGTREWVPGGNTIYF
TRBV5-4,NA,many,TRBJ2-7,TGTGCCAGCAGCGCCCGGCAGAACCCCTACGAGCAGTACTTC,CASSARQNPYEQYF
TRBV7-2,NA,NA,TRBJ2-7,TGTGCCAGCAGCTGGGGCTTGTTCTACGAGCAGTACTTC,CASSWGLFYEQYF
TRBV2,NA,few,TRBJ2-2,TGTGCCAGCAGTGCGTTCTACGGGGAGTCCGCCGGGGAGCTGTTTTTT,CASSAFYGESAGELFF
TRBV7-7,NA,many,TRBJ2-5,TGTGCTAGCAGCTCAAACCCGAGGGGCCAAGAGACCCAGTACTTC,CASSSNPRGQETQYF
TRBV7-3,NA,many,TRBJ2-7,TGTGCCAGCAGCCCTCAAGTGGCCAACGGGGAGCAGTACTTC,CASSPQVANGEQYF
TRBV7-9,TRBD1,NA,TRBJ1-1,TGTGCCAGCAGCTTGGGACAGGGGTACACTGAAGCTTTCTTT,CASSLGQGYTEAFF
TRBV28,NA,NA,TRBJ2-2,TGTGCCAGCAGTTTAGGCCCTAACACCGGGGAGCTGTTTTTT,CASSLGPNTGELFF
TRBV5-5,NA,many,TRBJ2-3,TGTGCCAGCAGCTTGTATATTAGGGAAGCAGATACGCAGTATTTT,CASSLYIREADTQYF
TRBV19,TRBD2,many,TRBJ2-1,TGTGCCAGTAGTATACCTGGACTAGCGGGAGTAAGGAACAATGAGCAGTTCTTC,CASSIPGLAGVRNNEQFF
TRBV12-3/TRBV12-4,NA,many,TRBJ1-5,TGTGCCAGCAGTTTAGTCCGCTATCAGCCCCAGCATTTT,CASSLVRYQPQHF
TRBV11-1,NA,many,TRBJ2-1,TGTGCCAGCAGCTTGTGGGGTAGCGCCGAGCTTGAGCAGTTCTTC,CASSLWGSAELEQFF
TRBV5-1,TRBD1,few,TRBJ1-1,TGCGCCAGCAGCTTGGGGTCCTTTTACAGGGGCACTGAAGCTTTCTTT,CASSLGSFYRGTEAFF
TRBV6-1,NA,many,TRBJ2-7,TGTGCCAGCAGGGGCCTTCGGTCTAGACAGGGACTCTACGAGCAGTACTTC,CASRGLRSRQGLYEQYF
TRBV5-1,NA,many,TRBJ2-3,TGCGCCAGCAGCTTACAAAGACCAGATACGCAGTATTTT,CASSLQRPDTQYF
TRBV7-3,NA,many,TRBJ2-3,TGTGCCAGCAGCTTCTCATCGGGCACAGATACGCAGTATTTT,CASSFSSGTDTQYF
TRBV9,NA,many,TRBJ1-4,TGTGCCAGCAGCCCAACCGGGACATCAAACGAAAAACTGTTTTTT,CASSPTGTSNEKLFF
TRBV29-1,TRBD2,many,TRBJ2-1,TGCAGCGCGACTAGCGGGAGGATTGAGCAGTTCTTC,CSATSGRIEQFF
TRBV12-3/TRBV12-4,NA,many,TRBJ2-2,TGTGCCACCAATAAACACCAGGTCACCGGGGAGCTGTTTTTT,CATNKHQVTGELFF
TRBV5-8,NA,few,TRBJ1-6,TGTGCCAGCGTGAGCAGGAACAATTCACCCCTCCACTTT,CASVSRNNSPLHF
TRBV7-6,NA,many,TRBJ1-5,TGTGCCAGCAGCGAGGGACATCTTGGAAATCAGCCCCAGCATTTT,CASSEGHLGNQPQHF
TRBV5-1,NA,many,TRBJ1-1,TGCGCCAGCAGCTGGGTTGAGGTCTCGAACACTGAAGCTTTCTTT,CASSWVEVSNTEAFF
TRBV12-3/TRBV12-4,NA,many,TRBJ1-4,TGTGCCAGCAGTACTCGGGGAACTAATGAAAAACTGTTTTTT,CASSTRGTNEKLFF
TRBV19,NA,many,TRBJ1-5,TGTGCCAGTAACCGACAGGACAGCCATAATCAGCCCCAGCATTTT,CASNRQDSHNQPQHF